The rows below give T cell receptor beta chains drawn from one sample of a study of blood T cell repertoires in COVID-19. Clones were read by immunoSEQ multiplex PCR, and TCRdb kept only the in-frame ones, dropping some. The sample has 60,000 to 75,000 clones; under 95% are singletons. Sample: peripheral blood. All receptors derive from a human donor in a cohort sampled during active COVID-19. Both conserved end residues are part of each CDR3. D genes are given only for firm matches. Size tells how often a clone was seen (once, few, many) or the class of an expanded clone, and some rows leave it out.

abundance	d_gene	j_gene	len	v_gene	CDR3nt	CDR3aa
-	TRBD2	TRBJ2-7	14	TRBV3-1/TRBV3-2	TGTGCCAGCTCCCAGGGACTAGCGGTCTACGAGCAGTACTTC	CASSQGLAVYEQYF
-	-	TRBJ1-6	18	TRBV10-3	TGTGCCATCAGTGATTTGGGGAGCGGCCCTGCCCCGAATTCACCCCTCCACTTT	CAISDLGSGPAPNSPLHF
few	-	TRBJ1-1	11	TRBV5-6	TGTGCCAGCAGACACAACACTGAAGCTTTCTTT	CASRHNTEAFF
-	-	TRBJ2-1	15	TRBV24-1	TGTGCCACCAGTTCAGGGCCGCGGGGCTGGAATGAGCAGTTCTTC	CATSSGPRGWNEQFF
few	-	TRBJ1-4	16	TRBV2	TGTGCCAGCAGTGAGGTCCCCCAAAATTCGGGAGAAAAACTGTTTTTT	CASSEVPQNSGEKLFF
-	TRBD1	TRBJ2-7	15	TRBV18	TGTGCCAGCTCACCGGGTGGACAGGGTAAATACGAGCAGTACTTC	CASSPGGQGKYEQYF
-	TRBD2	TRBJ2-1	14	TRBV14	TGTGCCAGCAGAATAGCGGGAGGCCCCAATGAGCAGTTCTTC	CASRIAGGPNEQFF
-	-	TRBJ1-6	14	TRBV7-9	TGTGCCAGCAGCTTACCGCAGGGGAATTCACCCCTCCACTTT	CASSLPQGNSPLHF
once	-	TRBJ1-2	13	TRBV19	TGTGCCAGTAGGAGAGATTCTAACTATGGCTACACCTTC	CASRRDSNYGYTF
-	-	TRBJ2-1	16	TRBV28	TGTGCCAGCAGCGTTGGAGCGGCCTTCTCCTACAATGAGCAGTTCTTC	CASSVGAAFSYNEQFF
once	-	TRBJ1-5	13	TRBV6-5	TGTGCCAGCAGTCCCCGGAGGAATCAGCCCCAGCATTTT	CASSPRRNQPQHF
-	TRBD2	TRBJ2-1	19	TRBV29-1	TGCAGCGGGTCGTTGTCAGGGTTCACTAGCGGCAAGGTCTACAATGAGCAGTTCTTC	CSGSLSGFTSGKVYNEQFF
-	TRBD2	TRBJ2-3	16	TRBV11-3	TGTGCCAGCAGCCTAAGACTAGCGGGAGGGGGAGATACGCAGTATTTT	CASSLRLAGGGDTQYF
-	-	TRBJ2-5	15	TRBV7-9	TGTGCCAGCAGCCGAAGCAGTGGTCTCGGGGAGACCCAGTACTTC	CASSRSSGLGETQYF
-	-	TRBJ2-2	12	TRBV28	TGTGCCAGCAGTTTATTTTACGGGGAGCTGTTTTTT	CASSLFYGELFF
-	-	TRBJ2-1	16	TRBV12-5	TGTGCTAGTGCCTATACCGGACTGTCGTCCTACAATGAGCAGTTCTTC	CASAYTGLSSYNEQFF
-	TRBD1	TRBJ1-4	17	TRBV5-1	TGCGCCAGCAGTTCGGGACAGGGGGCCCTCGTTAATGAAAAACTGTTTTTT	CASSSGQGALVNEKLFF
-	-	TRBJ1-5	15	TRBV27	TGTGCCAGCAGATCGGAACAGGCGGGCAATCAGCCCCAGCATTTT	CASRSEQAGNQPQHF
once	TRBD1	TRBJ1-6	15	TRBV28	TGTGCCAGCAGCGACCCGGGACAGGTCAATTCACCCCTCCACTTT	CASSDPGQVNSPLHF
once	TRBD2	TRBJ2-5	15	TRBV5-3	TGTGCCAGAAGCTTCAGGGGACTAGCGATGGAGACCCAGTACTTC	CARSFRGLAMETQYF
-	-	TRBJ2-7	11	TRBV20-1	TGCAGTGCCGATAAGGCGGACGAGCAGTACTTC	CSADKADEQYF
-	TRBD2	TRBJ2-1	16	TRBV5-1	TGCGCCAGCAGCAACGGGGGGGCCACGACCTACAATGAGCAGTTCTTC	CASSNGGATTYNEQFF
few	TRBD1	TRBJ2-7	14	TRBV7-9	TGTGCCAGCAGCTTAGGACAGGGTAATTACGAGCAGTACTTC	CASSLGQGNYEQYF
-	-	TRBJ2-5	15	TRBV5-4	TGTGCCAGCAGCAAAACAGGGGAGGTGGGAGAGACCCAGTACTTC	CASSKTGEVGETQYF
-	TRBD1	TRBJ2-5	17	TRBV7-6	TGTGCCAGCAGCGCGACAAGGACAGGACCCAAAACGGCGACCCAGTACTTC	CASSATRTGPKTATQYF
-	-	TRBJ2-5	12	TRBV10-3	TGTGCCATCAGCCAAGGAGTGGAGACCCAGTACTTC	CAISQGVETQYF
few	TRBD2	TRBJ2-3	16	TRBV11-3	TGTGCCAGCAGCATCGGACTAGCGGAGCAGAGAGATACGCAGTATTTT	CASSIGLAEQRDTQYF
-	TRBD2	TRBJ2-2	16	TRBV2	TGTGCCAGCAGGACTCTAGCGGGAGGTGTCACCGGGGAGCTGTTTTTT	CASRTLAGGVTGELFF
-	TRBD2	TRBJ2-1	15	TRBV10-2	TGCGCCAGCATCCTAGGGACTAGCAGCTACAATGAGCAGTTCTTC	CASILGTSSYNEQFF
-	TRBD1	TRBJ1-2	15	TRBV19	TGTGCCAGTAGTATACAGACAGGGGGTGGCTATGGCTACACCTTC	CASSIQTGGGYGYTF
-	-	TRBJ2-1	16	TRBV4-3	TGCGCCAGCAGCCAAGACGGTACCGACTCCTACAATGAGCAGTTCTTC	CASSQDGTDSYNEQFF
-	-	TRBJ1-2	15	TRBV18	TGTGCCAGCTCACCAGGCTCAGAAGCTAACTATGGCTACACCTTC	CASSPGSEANYGYTF
-	TRBD1	TRBJ2-1	14	TRBV25-1	TGTGCCAGCAGTCGGACAGGGGGCATGGATGAGCAGTTCTTC	CASSRTGGMDEQFF
-	-	TRBJ2-1	13	TRBV11-3	TGTGCCAGCAGCTTAGACCTCTACAATGAGCAGTTCTTC	CASSLDLYNEQFF
-	-	TRBJ2-6	16	TRBV3-1/TRBV3-2	TGTGCCAGCAGCCCTCGTCCGCGTGGTGGGGCCAACGTCCTGACTTTC	CASSPRPRGGANVLTF
once	TRBD1	TRBJ2-7	15	TRBV13	TGTGCCAGCAGCTCAACAGGGGGGACCGGCTACGAGCAGTACTTC	CASSSTGGTGYEQYF
-	TRBD2	TRBJ2-1	14	TRBV6-2/TRBV6-3	TGTGCCAGCAGTCCCCAGGGACTACGCAATGAGCAGTTCTTC	CASSPQGLRNEQFF
-	TRBD1	TRBJ1-1	14	TRBV5-4	TGTGCCAGCAGCTTAGACAGGGCTAACACTGAAGCTTTCTTT	CASSLDRANTEAFF
-	-	TRBJ2-3	13	TRBV18	TGTGCCAGCTCACGGGCCATCACAGATACGCAGTATTTT	CASSRAITDTQYF
few	TRBD2	TRBJ2-7	14	TRBV7-9	TGTGCCAGCAGCAACCCTAGCGGGACCTACGAGCAGTACTTC	CASSNPSGTYEQYF
-	-	TRBJ2-2	15	TRBV5-8	TGTGCCAGCAGCCCTGATACAGGGCCCACCGGGGAGCTGTTTTTT	CASSPDTGPTGELFF
-	TRBD1	TRBJ1-3	16	TRBV19	TGTGCCAGTAGTTCGGGACAGGTAGACTCTGGAAACACCATATATTTT	CASSSGQVDSGNTIYF
-	-	TRBJ2-3	16	TRBV4-1	TGCGCCAGCAGCCAAGGGTCGGGATTGGGCACAGATACGCAGTATTTT	CASSQGSGLGTDTQYF
-	TRBD2	TRBJ2-1	17	TRBV4-3	TGCGCCAGCAGCCAAGCCACTAGCGCCCCCTCCTACAATGAGCAGTTCTTC	CASSQATSAPSYNEQFF
-	-	TRBJ1-5	15	TRBV18	TGTGCCAGCTCACCCAGACCGACCACAGGGCAGCCCCAGCATTTT	CASSPRPTTGQPQHF
once	-	TRBJ2-5	11	TRBV12-3/TRBV12-4	TGTGCCAGCAGTTCTTATGAGACCCAGTACTTC	CASSSYETQYF
-	-	TRBJ2-2	15	TRBV5-5	TGTGCCAGCAGCTTGGGGGGACAAAACACCGGGGAGCTGTTTTTT	CASSLGGQNTGELFF
-	TRBD2	TRBJ2-6	18	TRBV5-6	TGTGCCAGCAGCTACCGGACTAGCGGTTACTCTGGGGCCAACGTCCTGACTTTC	CASSYRTSGYSGANVLTF
-	TRBD2	TRBJ2-5	15	TRBV7-9	TGTGCCAGCAGCCTATTACTAGCGGGAGAGGAGACCCAGTACTTC	CASSLLLAGEETQYF
-	-	TRBJ2-3	15	TRBV28	TGTGCCAGCAGTTTATATAGAGGCGGATTGCATACGCAGTATTTT	CASSLYRGGLHTQYF
-	TRBD1	TRBJ1-1	15	TRBV11-3	TGTGCCAGCAGCCTACAGGGACAGGGAGGCACTGAAGCTTTCTTT	CASSLQGQGGTEAFF
-	TRBD2	TRBJ2-3	16	TRBV10-3	TGTGCCATCAGTGACCGAGCTAGCGGGGTCACAGATACGCAGTATTTT	CAISDRASGVTDTQYF
few	TRBD2	TRBJ2-7	15	TRBV4-1	TGCGCCAGCAGCCCGTCACGACTAGCGGGAGCGCTGCAGTACTTC	CASSPSRLAGALQYF
-	TRBD2	TRBJ2-5	16	TRBV6-5	TGTGCCAGCAGTTACAGCCTAGCGGGAGAGCAAGAGACCCAGTACTTC	CASSYSLAGEQETQYF
-	-	TRBJ2-1	15	TRBV7-3	TGTGCCAGCAGCGTAGACAGCAGCTCCTACAATGAGCAGTTCTTC	CASSVDSSSYNEQFF
few	-	TRBJ1-3	14	TRBV9	TGTGCCAGCAGCCCTCGATTGGCCGGAAACACCATATATTTT	CASSPRLAGNTIYF
-	-	TRBJ2-3	17	TRBV5-1	TGCGCCAGCATGCGTCAGGGTGGGGACTTTGTCACAGATACGCAGTATTTT	CASMRQGGDFVTDTQYF
-	-	TRBJ2-2	16	TRBV10-3	TGTGCCATCAGTGTTGGGACACGCGCGAACACCGGGGAGCTGTTTTTT	CAISVGTRANTGELFF
-	TRBD1	TRBJ1-2	17	TRBV9	TGTGCCAGCAGCGTCCCCTCCGGACCGGGACAGAACTATGGCTACACCTTC	CASSVPSGPGQNYGYTF